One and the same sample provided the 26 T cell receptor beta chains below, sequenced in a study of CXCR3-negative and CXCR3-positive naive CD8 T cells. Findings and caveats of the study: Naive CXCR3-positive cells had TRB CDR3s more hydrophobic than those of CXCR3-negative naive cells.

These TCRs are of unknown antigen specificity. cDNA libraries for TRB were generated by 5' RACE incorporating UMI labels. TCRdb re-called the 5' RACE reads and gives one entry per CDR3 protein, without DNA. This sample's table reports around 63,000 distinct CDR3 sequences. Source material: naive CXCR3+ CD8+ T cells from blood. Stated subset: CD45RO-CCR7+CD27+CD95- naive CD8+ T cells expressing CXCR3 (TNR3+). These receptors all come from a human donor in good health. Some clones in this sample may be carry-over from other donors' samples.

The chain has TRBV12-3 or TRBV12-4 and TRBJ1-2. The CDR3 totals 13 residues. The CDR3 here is CASSSGQNYGYTF.

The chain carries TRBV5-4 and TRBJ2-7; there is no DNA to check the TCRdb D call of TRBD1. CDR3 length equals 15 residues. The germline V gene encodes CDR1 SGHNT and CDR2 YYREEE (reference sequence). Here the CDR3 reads CASSISGWVPSEQYF.

CDR3 residues: CATETLTMPGANVLTF. This sequence joins TRBV11-2 and TRBJ2-6. Looked up from germline, CDR1 is SGHAT and CDR2 is FQNNGV. The CDR3 runs 16 residues.

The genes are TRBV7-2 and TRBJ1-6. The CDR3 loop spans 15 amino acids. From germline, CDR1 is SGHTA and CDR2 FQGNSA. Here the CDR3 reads CASSLFRQLNSPLHF.

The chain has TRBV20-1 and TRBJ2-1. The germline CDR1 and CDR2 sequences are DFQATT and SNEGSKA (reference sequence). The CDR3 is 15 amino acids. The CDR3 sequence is CSARGRGSSYNEQFF.

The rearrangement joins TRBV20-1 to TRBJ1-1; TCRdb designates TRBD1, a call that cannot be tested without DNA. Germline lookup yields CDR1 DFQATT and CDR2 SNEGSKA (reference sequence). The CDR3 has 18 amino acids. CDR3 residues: CSASPPGTASDMNTEAFF.

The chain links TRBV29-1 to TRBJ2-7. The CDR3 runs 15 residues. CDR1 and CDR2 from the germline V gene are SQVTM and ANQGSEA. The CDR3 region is CSVEDPSSESYEQYF.

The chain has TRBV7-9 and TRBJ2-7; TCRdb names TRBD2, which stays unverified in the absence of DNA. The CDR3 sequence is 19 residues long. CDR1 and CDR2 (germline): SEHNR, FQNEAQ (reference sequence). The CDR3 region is CASSFPITSGGAKSAEQYF.

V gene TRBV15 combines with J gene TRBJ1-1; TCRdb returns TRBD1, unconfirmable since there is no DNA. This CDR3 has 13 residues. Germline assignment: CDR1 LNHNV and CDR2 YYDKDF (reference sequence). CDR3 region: CATSGGMNTEAFF.

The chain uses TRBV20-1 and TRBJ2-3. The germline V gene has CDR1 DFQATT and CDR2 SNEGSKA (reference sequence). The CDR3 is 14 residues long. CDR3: CSARGLLSTDTQYF.

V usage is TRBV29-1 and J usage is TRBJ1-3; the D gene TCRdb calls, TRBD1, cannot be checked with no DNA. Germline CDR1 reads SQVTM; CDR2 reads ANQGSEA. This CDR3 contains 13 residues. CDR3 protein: CSGGLPGGNTIYF.

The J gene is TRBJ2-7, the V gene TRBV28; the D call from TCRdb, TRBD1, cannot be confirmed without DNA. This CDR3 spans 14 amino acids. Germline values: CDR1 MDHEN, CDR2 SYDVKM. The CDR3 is CASSRQGTGYEQYF. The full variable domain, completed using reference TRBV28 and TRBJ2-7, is DVKVTQSSRYLVKRTGEKVFLECVQDMDHENMFWYRQDPGLGLRLIYFSYDVKMKEKGDIPEGYSVSREKKERFSLILESASTNQTSMYLCASSRQGTGYEQYFGPGTRLTVT.

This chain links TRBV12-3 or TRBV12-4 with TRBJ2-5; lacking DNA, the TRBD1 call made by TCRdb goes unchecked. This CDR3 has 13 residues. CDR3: CASTPAPQETQYF.

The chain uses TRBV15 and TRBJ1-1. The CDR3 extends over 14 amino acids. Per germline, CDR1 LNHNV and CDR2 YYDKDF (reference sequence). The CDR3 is CATSSEAQNTEAFF. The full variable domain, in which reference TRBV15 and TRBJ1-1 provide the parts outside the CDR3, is DAMVIQNPRYQVTQFGKPVTLSCSQTLNHNVMYWYQQKSSQAPKLLFHYYDKDFNNEADTPDNFQSRRPNTSFCFLDIRSPGLGDTAMYLCATSSEAQNTEAFFGQGTRLTVV.

The CDR3: CASSPPPFGPMGHYEQYF. The V call is TRBV4-3, the J call TRBJ2-7; TCRdb's assignment of TRBD1 cannot be checked, as there is no DNA. Per germline, CDR1 LGHNA and CDR2 YSLEER. The CDR3 consists of 18 residues.

The CDR3 sequence is CASSRRDRGDTGELFF. The V and J genes are TRBV7-9 and TRBJ2-2; TCRdb lists TRBD1, though no DNA is available to test this call. The germline V gene has CDR1 SEHNR and CDR2 FQNEAQ (reference sequence). CDR3 size: 16 residues.

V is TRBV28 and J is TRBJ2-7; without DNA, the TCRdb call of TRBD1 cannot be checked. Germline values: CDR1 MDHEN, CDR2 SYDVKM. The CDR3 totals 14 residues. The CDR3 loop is CASDRGGQGYEQYF. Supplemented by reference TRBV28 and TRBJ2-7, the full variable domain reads DVKVTQSSRYLVKRTGEKVFLECVQDMDHENMFWYRQDPGLGLRLIYFSYDVKMKEKGDIPEGYSVSREKKERFSLILESASTNQTSMYLCASDRGGQGYEQYFGPGTRLTVT.

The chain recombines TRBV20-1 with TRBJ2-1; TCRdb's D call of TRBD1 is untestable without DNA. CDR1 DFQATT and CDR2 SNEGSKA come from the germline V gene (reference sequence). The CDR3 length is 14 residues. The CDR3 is CSARDQGDYNEQFF.

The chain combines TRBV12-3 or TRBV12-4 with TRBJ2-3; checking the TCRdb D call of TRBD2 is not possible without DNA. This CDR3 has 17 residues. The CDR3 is CASSFPSSGGYTDTQYF.

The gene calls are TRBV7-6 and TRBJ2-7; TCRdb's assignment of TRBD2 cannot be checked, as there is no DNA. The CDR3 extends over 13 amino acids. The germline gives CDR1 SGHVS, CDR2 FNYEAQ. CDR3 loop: CASSLSAGGEQYF.

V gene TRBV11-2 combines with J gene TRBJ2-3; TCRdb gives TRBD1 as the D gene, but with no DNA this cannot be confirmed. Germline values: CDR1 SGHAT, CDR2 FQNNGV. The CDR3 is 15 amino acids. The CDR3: CASSIRDRATDTQYF.

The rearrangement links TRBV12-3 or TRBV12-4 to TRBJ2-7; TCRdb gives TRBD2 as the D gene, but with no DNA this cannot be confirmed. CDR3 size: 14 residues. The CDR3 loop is CASSLREHANEQYF.

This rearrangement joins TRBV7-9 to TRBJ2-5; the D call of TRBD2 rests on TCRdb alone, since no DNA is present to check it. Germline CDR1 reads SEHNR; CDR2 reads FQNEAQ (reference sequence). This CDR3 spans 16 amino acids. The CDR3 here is CASSLGLAGGQETQYF.

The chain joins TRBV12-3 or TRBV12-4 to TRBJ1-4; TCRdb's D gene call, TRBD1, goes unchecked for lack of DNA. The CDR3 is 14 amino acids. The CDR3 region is CASRTGTDNEKLFF.

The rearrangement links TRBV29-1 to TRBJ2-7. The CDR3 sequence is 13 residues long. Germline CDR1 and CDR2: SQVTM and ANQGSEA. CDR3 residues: CSVWDRSSYEQYF.

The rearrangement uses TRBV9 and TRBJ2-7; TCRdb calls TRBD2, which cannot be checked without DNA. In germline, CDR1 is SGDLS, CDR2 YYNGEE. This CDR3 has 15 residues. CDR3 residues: CASSLTSGGIYEQYF.